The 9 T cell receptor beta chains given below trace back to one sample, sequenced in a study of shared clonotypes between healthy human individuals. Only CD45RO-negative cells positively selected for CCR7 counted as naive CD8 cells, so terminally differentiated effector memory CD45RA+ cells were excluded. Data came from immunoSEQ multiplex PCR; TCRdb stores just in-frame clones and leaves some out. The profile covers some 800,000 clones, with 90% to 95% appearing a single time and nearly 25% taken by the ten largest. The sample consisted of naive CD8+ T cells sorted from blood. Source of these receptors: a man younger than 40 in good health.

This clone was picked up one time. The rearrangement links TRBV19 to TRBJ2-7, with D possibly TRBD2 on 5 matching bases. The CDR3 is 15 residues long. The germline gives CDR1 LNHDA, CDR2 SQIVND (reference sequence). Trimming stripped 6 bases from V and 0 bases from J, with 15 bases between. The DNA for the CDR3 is TGTGCCAGTAGCGACTTGGGGAGCGGCTCCTACGAGCAGTACTTC. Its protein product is CASSDLGSGSYEQYF.

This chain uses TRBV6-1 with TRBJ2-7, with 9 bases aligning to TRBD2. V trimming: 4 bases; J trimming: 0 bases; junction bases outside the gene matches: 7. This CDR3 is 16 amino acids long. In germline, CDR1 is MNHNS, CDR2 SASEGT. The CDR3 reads CASSVMTSGSSYEQYF. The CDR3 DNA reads TGTGCCAGCAGTGTAATGACTAGCGGTAGCTCCTACGAGCAGTACTTC.

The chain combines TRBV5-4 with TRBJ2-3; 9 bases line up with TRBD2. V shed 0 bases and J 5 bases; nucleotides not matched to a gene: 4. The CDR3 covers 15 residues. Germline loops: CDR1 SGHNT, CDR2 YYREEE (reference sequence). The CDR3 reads CASSLVLAGVDTQYF. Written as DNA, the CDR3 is TGTGCCAGCAGCTTGGTATTAGCGGGAGTAGATACGCAGTATTTT.

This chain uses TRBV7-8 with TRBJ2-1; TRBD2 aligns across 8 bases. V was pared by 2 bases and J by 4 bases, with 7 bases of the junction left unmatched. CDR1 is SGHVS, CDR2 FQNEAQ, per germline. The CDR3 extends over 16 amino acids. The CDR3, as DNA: TGTGCCAGCAGCTTATTGGGTCTAGCGGGTTACAATGAGCAGTTCTTC. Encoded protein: CASSLLGLAGYNEQFF.

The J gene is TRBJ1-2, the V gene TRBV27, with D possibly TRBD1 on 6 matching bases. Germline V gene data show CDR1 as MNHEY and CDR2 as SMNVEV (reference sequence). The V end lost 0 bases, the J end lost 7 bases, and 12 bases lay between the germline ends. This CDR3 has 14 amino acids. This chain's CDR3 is CASSLSQGLRGYTF. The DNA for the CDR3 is TGTGCCAGCAGTTTATCCCAGGGGCTTCGTGGCTACACCTTC.

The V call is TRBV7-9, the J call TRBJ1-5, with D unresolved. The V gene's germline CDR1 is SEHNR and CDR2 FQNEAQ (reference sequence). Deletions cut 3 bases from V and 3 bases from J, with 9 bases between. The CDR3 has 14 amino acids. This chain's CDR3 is CASSFPGFNQPQHF. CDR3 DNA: TGTGCCAGCAGCTTTCCCGGGTTCAATCAGCCCCAGCATTTT.

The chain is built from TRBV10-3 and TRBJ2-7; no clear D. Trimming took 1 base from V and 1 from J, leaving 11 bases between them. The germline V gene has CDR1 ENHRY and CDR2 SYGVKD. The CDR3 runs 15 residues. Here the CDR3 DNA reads TGTGCCATCAGTGAGTTTAGGCCCACTTCCTACGAGCAGTACTTC. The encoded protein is CAISEFRPTSYEQYF.

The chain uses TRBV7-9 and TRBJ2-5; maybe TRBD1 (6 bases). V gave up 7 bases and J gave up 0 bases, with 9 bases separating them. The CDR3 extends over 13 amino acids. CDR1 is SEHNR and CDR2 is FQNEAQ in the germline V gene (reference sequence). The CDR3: CASTRQDQETQYF. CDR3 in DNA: TGTGCCAGCACCCGACAGGACCAAGAGACCCAGTACTTC.

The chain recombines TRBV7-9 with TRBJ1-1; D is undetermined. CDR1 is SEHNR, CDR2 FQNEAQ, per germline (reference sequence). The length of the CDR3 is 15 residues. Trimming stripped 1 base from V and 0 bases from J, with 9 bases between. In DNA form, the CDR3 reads TGTGCCAGCAGCTTAGTTGGCGAGCTGAACACTGAAGCTTTCTTT. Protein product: CASSLVGELNTEAFF. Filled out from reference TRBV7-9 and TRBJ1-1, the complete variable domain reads DTGVSQNPRHKITKRGQNVTFRCDPISEHNRLYWYRQTLGQGPEFLTYFQNEAQLEKSRLLSDRFSAERPKGSFSTLEIQRTEQGDSAMYLCASSLVGELNTEAFFGQGTRLTVV.